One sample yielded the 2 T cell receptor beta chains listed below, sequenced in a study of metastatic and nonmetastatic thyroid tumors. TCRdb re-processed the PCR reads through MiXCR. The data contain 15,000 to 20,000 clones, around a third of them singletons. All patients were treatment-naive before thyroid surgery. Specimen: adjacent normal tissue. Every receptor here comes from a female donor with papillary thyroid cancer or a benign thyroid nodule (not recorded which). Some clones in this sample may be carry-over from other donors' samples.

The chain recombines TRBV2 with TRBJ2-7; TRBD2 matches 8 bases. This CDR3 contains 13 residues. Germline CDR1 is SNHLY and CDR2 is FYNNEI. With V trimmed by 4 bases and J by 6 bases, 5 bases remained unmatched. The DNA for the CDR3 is TGTGCCAGCAGTGGAGGGCGGGAGGCCGAGCAGTACTTC. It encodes CASSGGREAEQYF.

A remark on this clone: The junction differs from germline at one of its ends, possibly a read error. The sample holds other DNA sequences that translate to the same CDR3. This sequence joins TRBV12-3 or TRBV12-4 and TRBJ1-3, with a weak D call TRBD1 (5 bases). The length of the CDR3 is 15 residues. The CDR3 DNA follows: TGTGCTAGCAGCCCCCGGTCAGGGTCTGGAAACACCATATATTTT. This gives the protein CASSPRSGSGNTIYF.